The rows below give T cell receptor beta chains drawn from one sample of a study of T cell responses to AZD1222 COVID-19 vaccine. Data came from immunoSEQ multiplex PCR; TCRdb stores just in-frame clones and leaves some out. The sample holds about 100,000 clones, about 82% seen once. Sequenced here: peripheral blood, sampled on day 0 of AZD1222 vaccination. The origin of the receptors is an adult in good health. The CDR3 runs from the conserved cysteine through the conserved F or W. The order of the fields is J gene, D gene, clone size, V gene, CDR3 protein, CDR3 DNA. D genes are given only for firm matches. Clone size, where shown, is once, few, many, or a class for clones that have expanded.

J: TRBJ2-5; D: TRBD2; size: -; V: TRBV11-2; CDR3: CASSLGSGGETQYF; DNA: TGTGCCAGCAGCTTAGGGTCGGGGGGAGAGACCCAGTACTTC
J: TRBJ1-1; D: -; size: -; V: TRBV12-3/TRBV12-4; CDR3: CASSLAGRTEAFF; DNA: TGTGCCAGCAGTTTGGCAGGAAGGACTGAAGCTTTCTTT
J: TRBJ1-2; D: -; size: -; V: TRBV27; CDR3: CASSEDRRNYGYTF; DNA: TGTGCCAGCAGCGAAGACAGGCGCAACTATGGCTACACCTTC
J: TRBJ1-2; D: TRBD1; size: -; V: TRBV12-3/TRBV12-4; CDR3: CASSSGQGYGYTF; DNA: TGTGCCAGCAGCTCTGGACAGGGCTATGGCTACACCTTC
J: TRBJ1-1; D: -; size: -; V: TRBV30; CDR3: CAWSGVNTEAFF; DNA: TGTGCCTGGAGTGGAGTGAACACTGAAGCTTTCTTT
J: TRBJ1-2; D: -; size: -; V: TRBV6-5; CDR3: CASRPSRGIFDGYTF; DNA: TGTGCCAGCAGACCATCCAGGGGAATCTTCGATGGCTACACCTTC
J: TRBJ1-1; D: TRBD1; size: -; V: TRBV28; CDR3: CASSFRTGQGIEAFF; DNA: TGTGCCAGCAGTTTCCGAACCGGACAGGGTATCGAAGCTTTCTTT
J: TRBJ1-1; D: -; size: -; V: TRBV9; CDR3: CASRITVNTEAFF; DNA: TGTGCCAGCCGCATCACGGTGAACACTGAAGCTTTCTTT
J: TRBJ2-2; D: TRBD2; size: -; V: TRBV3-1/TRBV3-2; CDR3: CASSQEDGGAMNTGELFF; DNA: TGTGCCAGCAGCCAAGAAGACGGGGGGGCAATGAACACCGGGGAGCTGTTTTTT
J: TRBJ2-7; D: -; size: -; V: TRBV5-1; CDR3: CASSLAGSSTDEQYF; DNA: TGCGCCAGCAGCCTCGCGGGATCCTCAACCGACGAGCAGTACTTC
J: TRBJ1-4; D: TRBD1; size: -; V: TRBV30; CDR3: CAWTGTGQEKLFF; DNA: TGTGCCTGGACCGGGACAGGGCAAGAAAAACTGTTTTTT
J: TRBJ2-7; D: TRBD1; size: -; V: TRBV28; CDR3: CASRPGQGPHEQYF; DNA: TGTGCCAGCAGGCCGGGACAGGGGCCTCACGAGCAGTACTTC
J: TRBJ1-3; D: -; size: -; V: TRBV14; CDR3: CASSQAGGNTIYF; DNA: TGTGCCAGCAGCCAAGCGGGGGGAAACACCATATATTTT
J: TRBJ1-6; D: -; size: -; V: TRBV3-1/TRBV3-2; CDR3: CASSQGGGSPLHF; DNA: TGTGCCAGCAGCCAAGGAGGGGGTTCACCCCTCCACTTT
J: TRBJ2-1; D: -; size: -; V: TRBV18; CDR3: CASSPPRNNEQFF; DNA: TGTGCCAGCTCACCACCACGAAACAATGAGCAGTTCTTC
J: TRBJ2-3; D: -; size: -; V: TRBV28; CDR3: CASSVQDTQYF; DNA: TGTGCCAGCAGCGTTCAAGATACGCAGTATTTT
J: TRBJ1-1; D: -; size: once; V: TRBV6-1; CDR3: CASSEALRLGASPEAFF; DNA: TGTGCCAGCAGTGAAGCCCTCCGGTTAGGCGCCTCCCCTGAAGCTTTCTTT
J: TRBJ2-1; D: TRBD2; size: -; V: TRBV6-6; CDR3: CASRREGSYNEQFF; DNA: TGTGCCAGCCGGAGGGAGGGGTCCTACAATGAGCAGTTCTTC
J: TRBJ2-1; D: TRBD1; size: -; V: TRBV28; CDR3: CASRIGQGVLDEQFF; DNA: TGTGCCAGCAGGATAGGACAGGGGGTCCTCGATGAGCAGTTCTTC
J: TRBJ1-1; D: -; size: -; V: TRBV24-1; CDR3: CATRSGGDMNTEAFF; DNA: TGTGCCACCAGGAGCGGGGGAGACATGAACACTGAAGCTTTCTTT
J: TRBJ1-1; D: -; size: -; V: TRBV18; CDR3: CASSPTGGLNTEAFF; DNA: TGTGCCAGCTCCCCCACGGGGGGGTTGAACACTGAAGCTTTCTTT
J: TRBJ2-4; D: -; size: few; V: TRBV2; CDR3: CASMTVPGLAKNIQYF; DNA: TGTGCCAGCATGACGGTTCCGGGATTAGCCAAAAACATTCAGTACTTC
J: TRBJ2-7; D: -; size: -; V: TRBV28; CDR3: CATRSRGGLNEQYF; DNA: TGTGCCACTAGGAGTAGGGGGGGGCTAAACGAGCAGTACTTC
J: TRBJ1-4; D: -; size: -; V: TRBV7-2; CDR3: CASSRTANNEKLFF; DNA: TGTGCCAGCAGCCGGACAGCTAATAATGAAAAACTGTTTTTT
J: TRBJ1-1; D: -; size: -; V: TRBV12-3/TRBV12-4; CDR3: CASSPGGYTEAFF; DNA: TGTGCCAGCAGTCCCGGGGGGTACACTGAAGCTTTCTTT
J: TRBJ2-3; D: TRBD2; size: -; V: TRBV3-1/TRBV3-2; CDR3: CASRLAGVETQYF; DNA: TGTGCCAGCAGACTAGCGGGGGTCGAGACGCAGTATTTT
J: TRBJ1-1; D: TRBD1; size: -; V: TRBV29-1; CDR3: CSFRTGQTTEAFF; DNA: TGCAGCTTCAGGACAGGACAGACCACTGAAGCTTTCTTT
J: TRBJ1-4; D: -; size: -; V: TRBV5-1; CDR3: CASSLASAWGEKLFF; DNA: TGCGCCAGCAGCTTGGCATCGGCTTGGGGGGAAAAACTGTTTTTT
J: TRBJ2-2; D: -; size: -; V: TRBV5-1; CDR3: CASSLSYNTGELFF; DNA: TGCGCCAGCAGCCTCTCCTATAACACCGGGGAGCTGTTTTTT
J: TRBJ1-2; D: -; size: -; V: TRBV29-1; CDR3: CSVEDRNGHYGYTF; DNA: TGCAGCGTTGAAGATCGAAACGGTCACTATGGCTACACCTTC
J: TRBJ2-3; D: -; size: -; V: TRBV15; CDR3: CATSRNDRISTDTQYF; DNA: TGTGCCACCAGCAGGAATGACAGAATAAGCACAGATACGCAGTATTTT
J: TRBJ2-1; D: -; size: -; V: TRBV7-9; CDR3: CASSLGATIGNEQFF; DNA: TGTGCCAGCAGCTTAGGGGCAACCATTGGCAATGAGCAGTTCTTC
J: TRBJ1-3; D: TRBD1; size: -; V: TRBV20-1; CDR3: CSASDRASGNTIYF; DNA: TGCAGTGCTAGTGACAGGGCTAGTGGAAACACCATATATTTT
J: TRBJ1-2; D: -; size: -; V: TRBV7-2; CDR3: CASSLAVSYGYTF; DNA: TGTGCCAGCAGCTTAGCAGTCAGCTATGGCTACACCTTC
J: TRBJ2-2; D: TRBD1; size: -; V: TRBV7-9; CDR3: CASSFWGQGFDTGELFF; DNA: TGTGCCAGCAGCTTTTGGGGACAGGGGTTCGATACCGGGGAGCTGTTTTTT
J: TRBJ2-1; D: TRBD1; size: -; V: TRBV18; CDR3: CASSPGTGLYNEQFF; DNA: TGTGCCAGCTCACCCGGGACAGGGTTATACAATGAGCAGTTCTTC
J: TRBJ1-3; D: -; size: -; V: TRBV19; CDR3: CASMSSGNTIYF; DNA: TGTGCCAGTATGAGCTCTGGAAACACCATATATTTT
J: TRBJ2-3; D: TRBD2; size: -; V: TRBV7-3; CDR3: CASSLAAGGSGGAKDTQYF; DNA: TGTGCCAGCAGCCTCGCGGCGGGTGGAAGCGGGGGGGCCAAAGATACGCAGTATTTT
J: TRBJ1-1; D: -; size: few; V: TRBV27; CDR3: CASTFLVGKTEAFF; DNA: TGTGCCAGCACTTTCCTGGTTGGGAAAACTGAAGCTTTCTTT
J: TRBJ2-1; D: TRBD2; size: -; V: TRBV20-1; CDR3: CSASSPWTSGGREQFF; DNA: TGCAGTGCTAGTTCTCCGTGGACTAGCGGGGGGCGGGAGCAGTTCTTC
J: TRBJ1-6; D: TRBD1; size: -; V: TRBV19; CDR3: CASSRTGGSPLHF; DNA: TGTGCCAGTAGTCGAACAGGGGGATCACCCCTCCACTTT
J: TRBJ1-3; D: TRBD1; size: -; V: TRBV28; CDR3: CASSFGQGPRDTIYF; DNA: TGTGCCAGCAGTTTTGGACAGGGGCCCCGGGACACCATATATTTT
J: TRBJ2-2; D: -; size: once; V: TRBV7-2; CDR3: CASSRDSTGELFF; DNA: TGTGCCAGCAGTCGCGACAGTACCGGGGAGCTGTTTTTT
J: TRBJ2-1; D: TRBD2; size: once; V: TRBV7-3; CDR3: CASSLSAGEGEQFF; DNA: TGTGCCAGCAGCTTATCAGCGGGGGAAGGTGAGCAGTTCTTC
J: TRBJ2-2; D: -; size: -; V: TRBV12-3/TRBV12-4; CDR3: CASSLQGPGELFF; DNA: TGTGCCAGCAGTCTACAGGGTCCCGGGGAGCTGTTTTTT
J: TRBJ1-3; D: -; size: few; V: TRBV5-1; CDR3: CASSELGNTIYF; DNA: TGCGCCAGCAGCGAATTGGGAAACACCATATATTTT
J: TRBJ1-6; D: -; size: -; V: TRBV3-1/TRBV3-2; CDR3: CASSQDRLYNSPLHF; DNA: TGTGCCAGCAGCCAAGATCGACTGTATAATTCACCCCTCCACTTT
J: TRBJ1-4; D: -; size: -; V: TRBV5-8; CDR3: CASSRGRDPPPPNEKLFF; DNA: TGTGCCAGCAGCCGAGGACGCGACCCCCCACCCCCGAATGAAAAACTGTTTTTT
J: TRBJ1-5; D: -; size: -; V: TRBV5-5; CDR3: CASSLERSNQPQHF; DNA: TGTGCCAGCAGCTTGGAAAGAAGCAATCAGCCCCAGCATTTT
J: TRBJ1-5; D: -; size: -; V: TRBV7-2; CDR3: CASSLDRDQPQHF; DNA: TGTGCCAGCAGCTTAGACAGGGATCAGCCCCAGCATTTT
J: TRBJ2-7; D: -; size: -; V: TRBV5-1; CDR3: CASKLGGGDYEQYF; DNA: TGCGCCAGCAAGTTGGGGGGTGGAGACTACGAGCAGTACTTC
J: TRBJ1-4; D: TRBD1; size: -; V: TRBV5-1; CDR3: CASSGFTGGRANEKLFF; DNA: TGCGCCAGCAGCGGATTTACAGGGGGTCGAGCTAATGAAAAACTGTTTTTT
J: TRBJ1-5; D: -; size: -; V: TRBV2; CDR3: CASSGTYSNQPQHF; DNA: TGTGCCAGCAGTGGAACTTATAGCAATCAGCCCCAGCATTTT
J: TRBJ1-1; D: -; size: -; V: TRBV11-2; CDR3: CASSPGGRTEAFF; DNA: TGTGCCAGCAGCCCGGGGGGACGGACCGAAGCTTTCTTT
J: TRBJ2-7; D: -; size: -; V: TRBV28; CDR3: CASSLHTSYEQYF; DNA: TGTGCCAGCAGTTTACATACTTCCTACGAGCAGTACTTC